The 18 T cell receptor beta chains in this list originate from one sample, sequenced in a study of tumor-infiltrating lymphocytes in primary liver carcinoma. DNA and RNA were both co-extracted from around 20-30 mg of bulk tissue that had not been sorted. TCR beta cDNA was prepared out of roughly 500 ng total RNA by means of a constant-region primer. Library construction for TCR beta comprised three nested multiplex PCR rounds performed with slightly modified ARM-PCR. Use of TRBV1-TRBV30 forward primers with a C-beta reverse primer characterized the first two PCR rounds, which lasted ten to eleven cycles each. One entry per CDR3 protein results from TCRdb running MiXCR on the multiplex PCR reads. The repertoire holds about 100,000 distinct CDR3 sequences, with under 70% as singletons. Specimen: liver tumor tissue from sampling region 2. Subset defined: tumor region T2, inferior pole. These receptor sequences come from a woman aged 55 to 70 with primary liver carcinoma and hepatitis B virus infection.

The V gene is TRBV7-9, the J gene TRBJ2-7; a weak D match, TRBD1 (5 bases). There are 12 residues in the CDR3. Germline assignment: CDR1 SEHNR and CDR2 FQNEAQ (reference sequence). V lost 5 bases to trimming and J lost 4 bases, with 9 bases between them. CDR3 sequence (DNA): TGTGCCAGCAGCCACGGACAATACGAGCAGTACTTC. Translation: CASSHGQYEQYF.

CDR3 sequence: CASSLCVSGSHNEQFF. The CDR3 DNA reads TGTGCCAGCAGCTTGTGTGTCTCGGGTTCCCACAATGAGCAGTTCTTC. The chain joins TRBV5-4 to TRBJ2-1, with D hard to call. V was clipped by 1 base and J by 5 bases, with 16 bases between them. CDR1 is SGHNT, CDR2 YYREEE, per germline (reference sequence). The CDR3 extends over 16 amino acids. The whole variable domain, filled in from reference TRBV5-4 and TRBJ2-1, reads ETGVTQSPTHLIKTRGQQVTLRCSSQSGHNTVSWYQQALGQGPQFIFQYYREEENGRGNFPPRFSGLQFPNYSSELNVNALELDDSALYLCASSLCVSGSHNEQFFGPGTRLTVL.

The chain employs TRBV2 and TRBJ2-2, with D perhaps TRBD2 (6 bases). V lost 6 bases to trimming and J lost 2 bases, with 13 bases between them. Germline-derived CDR1 and CDR2 are SNHLY and FYNNEI. CDR3 size: 15 residues. The CDR3 is CASRDGRGNTGELFF. The CDR3 DNA reads TGTGCCAGCAGGGACGGGAGAGGTAACACCGGGGAGCTGTTTTTT. Variable domain in full (rest from reference TRBV2 and TRBJ2-2): EPEVTQTPSHQVTQMGQEVILRCVPISNHLYFYWYRQILGQKVEFLVSFYNNEISEKSEIFDDQFSVERPDGSNFTLKIRSTKLEDSAMYFCASRDGRGNTGELFFGEGSRLTVL.

With respect to this clonotype: A much larger clone differs from this one at a single base, so this may be a read error. The V gene is TRBV7-8, the J gene TRBJ1-5, with D hard to call. The CDR3 runs 15 residues. Per the germline V gene, CDR1 is SGHVS and CDR2 is FQNEAQ. Written as DNA, the CDR3 is TGTGCCAGCAGCTTAGGTGGGAATAGCAATCAGCCCAAGCATTTT. Protein sequence: CASSLGGNSNQPKHF. The entire variable domain, with the rest obtained from reference TRBV7-8 and TRBJ1-5, is as follows: GAGVSQSPRYKVAKRGQDVALRCDPISGHVSLFWYQQALGQGPEFLTYFQNEAQLDKSGLPSDRFFAERPEGSVSTLKIQRTQQEDSAVYLCASSLGGNSNQPKHFGDGTRLSIL.

V is TRBV6-6 and J is TRBJ1-1; possible D gene TRBD1, 5 bases. Germline assignment: CDR1 MNHNY and CDR2 SVGAGI (reference sequence). This CDR3 has 13 residues. V was shortened by 5 bases and J by 6 bases, with 13 bases between the two germline ends. The CDR3 here is CASSARRDSEAFF. CDR3 sequence (DNA): TGTGCCAGCAGTGCGAGACGGGACTCTGAAGCTTTCTTT.

The chain recombines TRBV2 with TRBJ2-7, with 7 bases identical to TRBD1. This CDR3 is built from 13 residues. The trim removed 6 bases at V and 5 bases at J, leaving 7 bases unmatched. Per germline, CDR1 SNHLY and CDR2 FYNNEI. The CDR3 bases are TGTGCCAGCAGGGGACAGACGATTCACGAGCAGTACTTC. It encodes CASRGQTIHEQYF.

Comment on this clonotype: One junction end disagrees with the germline gene, perhaps due to a read error. The chain combines TRBV14 with TRBJ2-7, with 7 bases identical to TRBD2. This CDR3 is built from 14 residues. The germline V gene encodes CDR1 SGHDN and CDR2 FVKESK. DNA of the CDR3: TGTGCCAACAGCCCAGGCGGGGGAACATACGAGCAGTACTTC. Amino acid sequence: CANSPGGGTYEQYF.

This clonotype is labeled medium-sized. The chain has TRBV11-2 and TRBJ2-3, with 9 bases identical to TRBD2. Germline V lookup: CDR1 SGHAT, CDR2 FQNNGV. CDR3 length: 19 residues. V lost 2 bases to trimming and J lost 2 bases; unmatched junction nucleotides: 14. The CDR3 nucleotides read TGTGCCAGCAGCTTATTATCCGGGACTAGCCGAAGAAACACAGATACGCAGTATTTT. Translation gives CASSLLSGTSRRNTDTQYF.

This chain joins TRBV18 and TRBJ1-1; the match to TRBD1 covers 7 bases. The CDR3 runs 12 residues. The J segment lost 3 bases and the V segment lost 5 bases, leaving 0 bases of the junction unmatched. Germline V gene sequence: CDR1 KGHSH, CDR2 LQKENI. CDR3 amino acids: CASSDRDTEAFF. The CDR3 coding sequence is TGTGCCAGCTCAGACAGGGACACTGAAGCTTTCTTT.

This clonotype was seen repeatedly, ten times or more. This rearrangement joins TRBV6-5 to TRBJ2-5; D unresolved. Germline CDR1 is MNHEY and CDR2 is SVGAGI. The CDR3 totals 14 residues. Between the trimmed V and J ends, which lost 5 bases and 5 bases, there was a span of 15 bases. In nucleotides, the CDR3 is TGTGCCAGCAGTCCCCGACCGAGCTCGGAGACCCAGTACTTC. It is translated as CASSPRPSSETQYF.

In this sample, this clonotype turned up a few times. It may be a read error: a sequence one base away is much more abundant. The genes are TRBV14 and TRBJ2-1, with TRBD2 matching over 7 bases. The CDR3 runs to 13 residues. The germline gives CDR1 SGHDN, CDR2 FVKESK. The CDR3 DNA reads as TGTGTCAGCAGCCAGGCCGGGACGTTGTTCGGGGGGTTC. Its translation is CVSSQAGTLFGGF.

This clonotype was detected many times. V gene TRBV6-5 combines with J gene TRBJ2-3; the D gene is possibly TRBD2 (6 bases). The V gene's germline CDR1 is MNHEY and CDR2 SVGAGI. This CDR3 is built from 16 residues. Trimming pared 6 bases from V and 1 base from J, leaving 17 bases between. Here the CDR3 DNA reads TGTGCCAGCAGGTACCTCCGGGACTCCCGCACAGATACGCAGTATTTT. Its protein product is CASRYLRDSRTDTQYF.

V and J are TRBV28 and TRBJ2-3, with TRBD2 as a possible D gene (6 bases). CDR1 MDHEN and CDR2 SYDVKM come from the germline V gene. There are 16 residues in the CDR3. V was shortened by 3 bases and J by 4 bases, with 17 bases between the two germline ends. The CDR3: CASSLFGGSSSDTQYF. The CDR3 DNA is TGTGCCAGCAGTTTGTTCGGGGGATCCAGCTCAGATACGCAGTATTTT.

As to this clonotype: A read error may produce the germline difference seen at one junction end. The rearrangement joins TRBV11-2 to TRBJ1-2, with a weak D call TRBD1 (5 bases). The CDR3 length is 17 residues. CDR1 is SGHAT, CDR2 FQNNGV, per germline. CDR3 in DNA: TGTGCCAGCAGCTTATATCCGATCAGGGCGCTGCGCTATGTCTACACTTTC. It encodes CASSLYPIRALRYVYTF.

As to this clonotype: At one of its ends the junction is not consistent with the germline gene, which may arise from a read error. The J gene is TRBJ2-1, the V gene TRBV12-3 or TRBV12-4; a weak D match, TRBD1 (6 bases). This CDR3 is 13 amino acids long. The CDR3 loop reads CASSQTGYNDQFF. The DNA for the CDR3 is TGTGCCAGCAGTCAGACAGGCTATAATGATCAGTTCTTC.

This clonotype was seen just once. A read error may produce the germline difference seen at one junction end. V gene TRBV30 combines with J gene TRBJ2-1, with TRBD2 as a possible D gene (6 bases). Germline CDR1 reads GTSNPN; CDR2 reads SVGIG (reference sequence). The CDR3 length is 20 residues. The CDR3 DNA reads as TGTACCTGGACCCCCTCCCGGGGCGGGAAAGTTTTGTTCGGCCACAATGAGCAGTTCTTC. Translating gives CTWTPSRGGKVLFGHNEQFF.

In DNA form, the CDR3 reads TGTACCACTTACAGGGGGCAGGGGGGCAATCAGCCCCAGCATTTT. As protein: CTTYRGQGGNQPQHF. The V call is TRBV6-6, the J call TRBJ1-5, with 9 positions matching TRBD1. The CDR3 is 15 residues long. Germline loops: CDR1 MNHNY, CDR2 SVGAGI (reference sequence).

Comments on this clonotype: Because the CDR3 is missing its conserved closing phenylalanine or tryptophan, this is likely a read error. Because the CDR3's place on the DNA is in doubt, the DNA is left out and the CDR3 is given as listed by TCRdb. The chain employs TRBV4-1 and TRBJ1-1. The CDR3 comprises 12 residues, both ends counted. The germline V gene has CDR1 MGHRA and CDR2 YSYEKL. The CDR3 here is CASSAGNTEAFS.